A single sample gave rise to the 12 T cell receptor beta chains below, sequenced in a study of tumor-infiltrating lymphocytes in primary liver carcinoma. From about 490 ng of total RNA, TCR beta-specific cDNA was reverse-transcribed using a constant-region primer. Investigators got TCR beta libraries out of three nested multiplex PCR rounds, done with slightly modified ARM-PCR. PCR rounds one and two used TRBV1-TRBV30 forward primers with a C-beta reverse primer for 10 cycles each. TCRdb passed the multiplex PCR reads through MiXCR, listing each CDR3 protein once. The sample shows approximately 300,000 distinct CDR3 sequences, 65% of them seen only once. RNA isolated from unsorted whole blood supplied the blood RNA, with germline DNA also extracted. The sequenced sample was peripheral blood. The receptors shown here come from a man between 40 and 49 years old with primary liver carcinoma and hepatitis B virus infection.

Concerning this clonotype: Given the absence of the conserved phenylalanine or tryptophan at the CDR3 end, a read error is likely. This rearrangement joins TRBV6-1 to TRBJ2-5; D is unclear. Trimming removed 2 bases from V and 9 bases from J, with 16 bases in between. The CDR3 consists of 14 residues. Germline V lookup: CDR1 MNHNS, CDR2 SASEGT. The CDR3 nucleotides are TGTGCCAGCAGTGAAAAGGGCGGACCATCGTCCCAGTACATC. Protein product: CASSEKGGPSSQYI.

This clonotype showed up many times. This sequence joins TRBV12-3 or TRBV12-4 and TRBJ2-7, with D maybe TRBD1 (7 bases). The V and J ends lost 4 bases and 3 bases respectively, with 13 bases between them. This CDR3 spans 14 amino acids. The DNA of the CDR3 is TGTGCCAGCAGTTCGGGGGCAGGGGGCTACGAGCAGTACTTC. Its protein is CASSSGAGGYEQYF.

A word on this clonotype: An end of the junction does not agree with germline; a read error may underlie this. This chain uses TRBV5-1 with TRBJ1-1; D uncertain. CDR1 is SGHRS and CDR2 is YFSETQ in the germline V gene. The CDR3 is 13 residues long. CDR3: CTSRDQTNTEAFF. CDR3 DNA: TGCACCAGCAGAGATCAGACGAACACTGAAGCTTTCTTT.

This clonotype came up once. A single base separates this from a much larger clone, so it may be a read error. The chain uses TRBV29-1 and TRBJ1-2, with D possibly being TRBD1 (5 bases). The CDR3 sequence is 11 residues long. The V gene lost 7 bases and the J gene lost 10 bases, with 16 bases spanning the gap. Germline V gene lookup returns CDR1 SQVTM and CDR2 ANQGSEA. CDR3 DNA: TGCAGCGCTAGGGGACCACTGGACTACACCTTC. It encodes CSARGPLDYTF.

The chain recombines TRBV6-5 with TRBJ1-1; unclear D gene. CDR1 and CDR2 (germline): MNHEY, SVGAGI. The V end was cut by 0 bases, the J end by 5 bases, with 7 bases between. This CDR3 has 13 amino acids. This CDR3 reads CASSYSPGTEAFF. The DNA of the CDR3 is TGTGCCAGCAGTTACTCCCCGGGGACTGAAGCTTTCTTT.

This clonotype occurred once. Just one base apart from a much larger clone, this may be a read error. V usage is TRBV5-5 and J usage is TRBJ2-1, with D unclear. Trimming took off 0 bases at V and 5 bases at J, with 9 bases between the two ends. CDR1 and CDR2 from the germline V gene are SGHKS and YYEKEE (reference sequence). The CDR3 totals 14 residues. For the CDR3, the DNA is TGTGCCAGCAGCTTGGCCCTCGTACACAATGAGCAGTTCTTC. It yields the protein CASSLALVHNEQFF.

This clonotype was picked up a small number of times. The rearrangement links TRBV6-1 to TRBJ2-1, with D possibly matching TRBD2 (7 bases). The CDR3 length is 15 residues. In germline, CDR1 is MNHNS, CDR2 SASEGT. Trimming pared 7 bases from V and 7 bases from J, leaving 20 bases between. The CDR3 DNA reads as TGTGCCAGCACTATCGAGGGGGAGGGCCTAAATGAGCAGTTCTTC. It codes for CASTIEGEGLNEQFF.

The V call is TRBV28, the J call TRBJ2-4; D may be TRBD2 (7 bases). Germline loops: CDR1 MDHEN, CDR2 SYDVKM. With 2 bases removed from V and 9 bases from J, the gap between germline ends came to 14 bases. The CDR3 extends over 14 amino acids. CDR3 coding DNA: TGTGCCAGCAGTTTAGGGGGGGCCACCTGCATTCAGTACTTC. Its translation is CASSLGGATCIQYF.

Remarks on this clonotype: The junction and the germline gene differ at one end; a read error may be behind it. CDR3 sequence: CPSSYSGREFF. The CDR3 DNA is TGTCCCAGCAGTTACAGCGGTAGGGAGTTCTTC. This chain links TRBV6-5 with TRBJ2-1, with a tentative D call TRBD2 (5 bases). The germline V gene has CDR1 MNHEY and CDR2 SVGAGI. The CDR3 has 11 residues.

V and J are TRBV5-4 and TRBJ2-1, with TRBD2 identical over 7 bases. The CDR3 runs 17 residues. The V and J ends lost 4 bases and 4 bases, in that order; junction bases with no gene match: 14. Per the germline V gene, CDR1 is SGHNT and CDR2 is YYREEE (reference sequence). CDR3 loop: CASSPSGPGTTYNEQFF. The DNA for the CDR3 is TGTGCCAGCAGCCCCTCCGGCCCAGGGACTACGTACAATGAGCAGTTCTTC.

Points on this clonotype: With a much larger clone just one base away, this may be a read error. This chain connects TRBV4-1 to TRBJ1-2; D may be TRBD1 (5 bases). Germline V lookup: CDR1 MGHRA, CDR2 YSYEKL. The CDR3 spans 14 residues. This CDR3 reads CANSLTQGVYGYTF. The CDR3 DNA sequence: TGCGCCAACAGCCTCACACAAGGGGTATATGGCTACACCTTC.

Turning to this clonotype: A junction end diverges from the germline sequence, so it may reflect a read error. V and J are TRBV6-6 and TRBJ2-7; TRBD1 matches at 7 bases. Germline V CDR1 and CDR2: MNHNY, SVGAGI (reference sequence). CDR3 length: 14 amino acids. CDR3 residues: CACSGGQLESEQYF. The CDR3 nucleotides read TGTGCCTGCAGTGGGGGACAGCTGGAAAGCGAGCAGTACTTC.